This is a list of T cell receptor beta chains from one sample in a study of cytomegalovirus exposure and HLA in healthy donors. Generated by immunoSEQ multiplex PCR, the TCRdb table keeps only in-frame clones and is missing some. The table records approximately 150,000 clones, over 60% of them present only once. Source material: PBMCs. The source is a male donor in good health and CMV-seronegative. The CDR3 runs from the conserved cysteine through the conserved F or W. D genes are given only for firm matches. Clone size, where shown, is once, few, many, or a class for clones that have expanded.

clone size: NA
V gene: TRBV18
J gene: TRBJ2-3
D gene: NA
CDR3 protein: CASDETRRTDTQYF
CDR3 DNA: TGTGCCAGCGATGAGACCCGGAGGACAGATACGCAGTATTTT

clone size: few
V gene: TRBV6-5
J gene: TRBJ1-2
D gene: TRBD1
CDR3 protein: CASSSQRTGGSGGYTF
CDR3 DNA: TGTGCCAGCAGTTCCCAGCGGACAGGGGGCTCTGGTGGCTACACCTTC

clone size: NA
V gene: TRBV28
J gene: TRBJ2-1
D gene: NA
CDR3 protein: CASSQMAGWRNEQFF
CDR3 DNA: TGTGCCAGCAGCCAAATGGCGGGGTGGCGCAATGAGCAGTTCTTC

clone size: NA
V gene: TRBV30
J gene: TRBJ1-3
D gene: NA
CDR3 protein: CAWSPFPGNTIYF
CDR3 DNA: TGTGCCTGGAGTCCGTTCCCTGGAAACACCATATATTTT

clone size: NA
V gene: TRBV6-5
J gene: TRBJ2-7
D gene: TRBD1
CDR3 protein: CASSSHGTGFAYEQYF
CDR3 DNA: TGTGCCAGCAGTTCCCATGGGACAGGGTTTGCCTACGAGCAGTACTTC

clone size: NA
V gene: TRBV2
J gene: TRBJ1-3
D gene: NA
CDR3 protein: CASKIRDTLQNTIYF
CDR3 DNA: TGTGCCAGCAAGATACGGGACACTCTACAAAACACCATATATTTT

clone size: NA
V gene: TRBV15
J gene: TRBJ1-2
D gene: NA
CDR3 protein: CATSRDLGRNYGYTF
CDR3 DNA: TGTGCCACCAGCAGAGATCTTGGCAGAAACTATGGCTACACCTTC

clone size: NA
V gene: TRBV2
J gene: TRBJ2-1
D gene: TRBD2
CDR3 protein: CASSGPLIAGGADEQFF
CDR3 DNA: TGTGCCAGCAGTGGGCCCCTTATAGCGGGGGGTGCAGATGAGCAGTTCTTC

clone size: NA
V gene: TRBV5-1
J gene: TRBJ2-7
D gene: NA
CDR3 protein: CASSLAGYYEQYF
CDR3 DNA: TGCGCCAGCAGCTTGGCCGGGTACTACGAGCAGTACTTC

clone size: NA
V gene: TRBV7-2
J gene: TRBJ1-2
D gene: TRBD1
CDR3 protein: CASSLDRTGTGDNYGYTF
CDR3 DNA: TGTGCCAGCAGCTTAGACAGAACCGGGACAGGGGACAACTATGGCTACACCTTC

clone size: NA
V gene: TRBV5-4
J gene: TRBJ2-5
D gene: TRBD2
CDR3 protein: CASRPGWGGQETQYF
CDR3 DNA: TGTGCCAGCAGGCCGGGTTGGGGGGGACAAGAGACCCAGTACTTC

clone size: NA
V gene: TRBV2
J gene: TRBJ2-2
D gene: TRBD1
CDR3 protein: CASSGQGVRRTGELFF
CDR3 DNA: TGTGCCAGCAGCGGACAGGGGGTTCGGCGAACCGGGGAGCTGTTTTTT

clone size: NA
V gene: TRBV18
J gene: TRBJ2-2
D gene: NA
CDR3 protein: CASSPLTGELFF
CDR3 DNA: TGTGCCAGCTCACCTCTCACCGGGGAGCTGTTTTTT

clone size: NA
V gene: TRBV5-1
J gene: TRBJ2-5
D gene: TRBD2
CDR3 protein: CASSLVGLAGPGGTQYF
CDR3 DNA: TGCGCCAGCAGCTTGGTAGGACTAGCGGGGCCAGGCGGGACCCAGTACTTC

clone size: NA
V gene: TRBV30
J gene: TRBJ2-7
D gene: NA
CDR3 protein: CAWSGGGGGPGDEQYF
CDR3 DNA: TGTGCCTGGAGTGGGGGAGGGGGGGGGCCGGGAGACGAGCAGTACTTC

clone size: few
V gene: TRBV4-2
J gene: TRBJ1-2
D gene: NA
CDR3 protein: CASSQAGIGGFYGYTF
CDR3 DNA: TGTGCCAGCAGCCAAGCTGGAATAGGGGGTTTCTATGGCTACACCTTC

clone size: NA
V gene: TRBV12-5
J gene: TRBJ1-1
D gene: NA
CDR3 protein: CASGPDRGTEAFF
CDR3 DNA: TGTGCTAGTGGCCCCGACAGAGGCACTGAAGCTTTCTTT

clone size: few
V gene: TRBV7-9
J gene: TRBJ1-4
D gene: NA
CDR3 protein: CASSIGQSTNEKLFF
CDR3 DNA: TGTGCCAGCAGCATAGGACAGTCAACTAATGAAAAACTGTTTTTT

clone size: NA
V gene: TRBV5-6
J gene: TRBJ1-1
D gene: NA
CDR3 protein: CASSRGVAAEAFF
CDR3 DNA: TGTGCCAGCAGCCGGGGGGTCGCGGCTGAAGCTTTCTTT

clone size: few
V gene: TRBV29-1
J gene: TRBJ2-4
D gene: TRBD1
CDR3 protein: CSARQGAGDIQYF
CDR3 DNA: TGCAGCGCTCGACAGGGGGCCGGGGACATTCAGTACTTC

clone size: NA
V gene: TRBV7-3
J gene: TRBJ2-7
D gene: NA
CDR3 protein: CASSLGGGSSYEQYF
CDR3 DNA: TGTGCCAGCAGCTTAGGAGGGGGCAGCTCCTACGAGCAGTACTTC

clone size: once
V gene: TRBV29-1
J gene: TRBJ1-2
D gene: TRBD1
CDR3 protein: CSVDWGQGHYGYTF
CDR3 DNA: TGCAGCGTTGACTGGGGACAGGGTCACTATGGCTACACCTTC

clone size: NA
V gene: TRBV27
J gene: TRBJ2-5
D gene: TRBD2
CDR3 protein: CASRIQGGQETQYF
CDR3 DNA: TGTGCCAGTAGGATTCAGGGAGGGCAAGAGACCCAGTACTTC

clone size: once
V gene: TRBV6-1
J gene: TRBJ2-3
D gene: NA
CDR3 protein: CASSVNPGGSDTQYF
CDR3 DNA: TGTGCCAGCAGTGTCAATCCCGGGGGATCAGATACGCAGTATTTT

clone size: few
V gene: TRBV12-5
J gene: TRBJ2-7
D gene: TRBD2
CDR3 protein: CASGLVLAGGPYEQYF
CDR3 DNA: TGTGCTAGTGGTTTGGTACTAGCGGGGGGACCCTACGAGCAGTACTTC

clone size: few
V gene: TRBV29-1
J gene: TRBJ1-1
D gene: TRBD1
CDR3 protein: CSVGGRVLNTEAFF
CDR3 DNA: TGCAGCGTAGGGGGCCGGGTCCTGAACACTGAAGCTTTCTTT

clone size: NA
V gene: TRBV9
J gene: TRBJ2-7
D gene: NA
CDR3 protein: CASSTAPGWTYEQYF
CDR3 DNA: TGTGCCAGCAGCACAGCACCCGGATGGACCTACGAGCAGTACTTC

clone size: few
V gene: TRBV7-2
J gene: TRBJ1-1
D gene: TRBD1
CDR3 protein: CASSENRDRTTEAFF
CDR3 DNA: TGTGCCAGCAGCGAGAACCGGGACAGGACCACTGAAGCTTTCTTT

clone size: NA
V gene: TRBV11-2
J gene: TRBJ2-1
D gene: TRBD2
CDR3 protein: CASSLPGALAGDRNEQFF
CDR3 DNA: TGTGCCAGCAGCTTACCCGGGGCCCTAGCGGGGGATAGGAATGAGCAGTTCTTC

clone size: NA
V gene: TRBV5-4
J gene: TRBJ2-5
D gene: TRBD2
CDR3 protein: CASSLAGAETQYF
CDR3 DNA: TGTGCCAGCAGCCTAGCGGGAGCTGAGACCCAGTACTTC

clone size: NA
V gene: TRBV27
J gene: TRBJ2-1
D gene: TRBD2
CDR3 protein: CASSPLAGAHNEQFF
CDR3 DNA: TGTGCCAGCAGTCCATTAGCGGGAGCACACAATGAGCAGTTCTTC

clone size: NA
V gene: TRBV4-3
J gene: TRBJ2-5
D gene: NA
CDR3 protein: CASSRGKQQETQYF
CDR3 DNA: TGCGCCAGCAGCCGGGGCAAGCAACAAGAGACCCAGTACTTC

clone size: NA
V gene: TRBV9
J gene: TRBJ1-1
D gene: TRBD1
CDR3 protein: CASSPLTGFDTEAFF
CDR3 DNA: TGTGCCAGCAGCCCTCTGACAGGGTTTGACACTGAAGCTTTCTTT

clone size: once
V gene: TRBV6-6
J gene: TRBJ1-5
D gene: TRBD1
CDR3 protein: CASSQPGQGLRQPQHF
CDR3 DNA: TGTGCCAGCAGTCAGCCTGGACAGGGATTACGTCAGCCCCAGCATTTT

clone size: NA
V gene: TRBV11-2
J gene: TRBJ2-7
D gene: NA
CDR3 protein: CASSLAGEGYEQYF
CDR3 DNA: TGTGCCAGCAGCTTAGCGGGAGAGGGCTACGAGCAGTACTTC

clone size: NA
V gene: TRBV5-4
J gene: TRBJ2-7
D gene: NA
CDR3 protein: CASSAGDYYEQYF
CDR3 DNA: TGTGCCAGCAGCGCCGGGGATTACTACGAGCAGTACTTC

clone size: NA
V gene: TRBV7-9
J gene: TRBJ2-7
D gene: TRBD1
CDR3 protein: CASSLGQSLYEQYF
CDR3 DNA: TGTGCCAGCAGCTTGGGACAGAGCCTCTACGAGCAGTACTTC

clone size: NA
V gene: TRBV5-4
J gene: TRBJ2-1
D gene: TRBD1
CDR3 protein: CASNPPGTGFYNEQFF
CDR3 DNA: TGTGCCAGCAACCCACCCGGGACAGGGTTTTACAATGAGCAGTTCTTC

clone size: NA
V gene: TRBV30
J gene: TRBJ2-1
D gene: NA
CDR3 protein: CAWSVGGLWEQFF
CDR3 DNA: TGTGCCTGGAGTGTTGGTGGACTTTGGGAGCAGTTCTTC

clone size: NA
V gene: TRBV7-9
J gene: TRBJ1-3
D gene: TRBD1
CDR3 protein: CASSLLRDRASGNTIYF
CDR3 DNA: TGTGCCAGCAGCTTACTCCGGGACAGGGCCTCTGGAAACACCATATATTTT

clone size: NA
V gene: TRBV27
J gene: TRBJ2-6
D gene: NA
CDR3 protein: CASRTYSGANVLTF
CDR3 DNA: TGTGCCAGCAGAACCTACTCTGGGGCCAACGTCCTGACTTTC

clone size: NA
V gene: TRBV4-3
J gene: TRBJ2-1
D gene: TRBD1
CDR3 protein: CASSPNRDRALVNEQFF
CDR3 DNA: TGCGCCAGCAGCCCAAACCGGGACAGGGCTTTGGTCAATGAGCAGTTCTTC

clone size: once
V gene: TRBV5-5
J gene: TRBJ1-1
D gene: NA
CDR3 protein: CASSRGHPKNTEAFF
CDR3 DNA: TGTGCCAGCAGCCGGGGACATCCGAAAAACACTGAAGCTTTCTTT

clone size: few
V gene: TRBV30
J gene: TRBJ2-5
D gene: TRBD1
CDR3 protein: CAWTPKQGQYF
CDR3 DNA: TGTGCCTGGACCCCAAAACAGGGGCAGTACTTC

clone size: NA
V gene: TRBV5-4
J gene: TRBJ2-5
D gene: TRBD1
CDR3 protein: CASRSDPGQGARGTQYF
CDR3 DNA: TGTGCCAGCAGATCCGACCCGGGACAGGGGGCGCGGGGGACCCAGTACTTC

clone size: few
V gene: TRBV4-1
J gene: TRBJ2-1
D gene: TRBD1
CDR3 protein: CASSVTTGGSYNEQFF
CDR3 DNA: TGCGCCAGCAGCGTCACAACAGGGGGCTCTTACAATGAGCAGTTCTTC